This is a list of T cell receptor beta chains from one sample in a study of identical twins. TCRdb re-analysed the 5' RACE reads in MiXCR, keeping a single row per CDR3 protein. The sample holds about 280,000 distinct CDR3 sequences; about 8% are singletons and the top ten take approximately 2%. The same sample was also used in a study of yellow fever vaccine responses in identical twins.

The sample consisted of memory (CD45RO+) T cells sorted from blood. The receptors derive from a woman under 30 in good health. Both conserved end residues are trimmed from each CDR3. Fields, in order: D gene, J gene, V gene, CDR3 protein. D genes are given only for firm matches.

D: TRBD2
J: TRBJ2-1
V: TRBV9
CDR3: ASSVLAGGHNEQF

D: TRBD1
J: TRBJ2-2
V: TRBV6-1
CDR3: ASTEETGSNSNTGELF

D: .
J: TRBJ1-2
V: TRBV12-3/TRBV12-4
CDR3: ASNEGGNYGYT

D: TRBD2
J: TRBJ2-3
V: TRBV11-2
CDR3: ASSALLADTDTQY

D: TRBD2
J: TRBJ2-7
V: TRBV14
CDR3: ASSQGWGGVSYEQY

D: TRBD1
J: TRBJ1-4
V: TRBV6-1
CDR3: ASSAGTGQEKLF

D: TRBD1
J: TRBJ2-2
V: TRBV24-1
CDR3: ATSDLPRGQGANTGELF

D: TRBD1
J: TRBJ2-1
V: TRBV5-1
CDR3: ASSLGKGAEQF

D: .
J: TRBJ2-7
V: TRBV10-3
CDR3: AIAGSSYEQY

D: .
J: TRBJ2-2
V: TRBV12-3/TRBV12-4
CDR3: ASSLWPAGGELF

D: TRBD1
J: TRBJ2-7
V: TRBV5-1
CDR3: ASSWGTALYEQY

D: TRBD1
J: TRBJ1-1
V: TRBV4-1
CDR3: ASRRTGETEAF

D: TRBD1
J: TRBJ1-2
V: TRBV12-3/TRBV12-4
CDR3: ASSQDRAYGYT

D: .
J: TRBJ2-1
V: TRBV11-1
CDR3: ASSLGRGFGEQF

D: TRBD1
J: TRBJ1-1
V: TRBV6-1
CDR3: ASRSGGVFKIEAF

D: .
J: TRBJ2-1
V: TRBV5-4
CDR3: ASSLGGTSYNEQF